Shown below are 15 T cell receptor beta chains from a single sample sequenced in a study of CD8 T cells in ankylosing spondylitis. A single record per CDR3 protein comes from TCRdb applying MiXCR to the 5' RACE reads. The profile shows fewer than 50,000 distinct CDR3 sequences, approximately 11% of them singletons. The material sequenced was blood, either unsorted or a sorted T cell fraction (not recorded which). These receptors came from a male donor with ankylosing spondylitis or in good health (not recorded which).

This clonotype was detected many times. The CDR3 reads CASSESRLAGGNNEQFF. DNA for the CDR3: TGTGCCAGCAGTGAGTCCAGACTAGCGGGGGGAAACAATGAGCAGTTCTTC. The gene calls are TRBV6-4 and TRBJ2-1; 13 bases agree with TRBD2. The CDR3 runs 17 residues. CDR1 is MRHNA and CDR2 is SNTAGT in the germline V gene. Trimming at V came to 3 bases and at J to 5 bases, leaving 7 bases not matched to a gene.

Ten or more counts support this clonotype. For the CDR3, the DNA is TGTGCCAGCCAAAAAGAGACCCAGTACTTC. Translating it yields CASQKETQYF. This rearrangement joins TRBV3-1 to TRBJ2-5; D is undetermined. Germline CDR1 LGHDT, CDR2 YNNKEL (reference sequence). Trimming removed 8 bases from V and 3 bases from J, with 4 bases in between. The CDR3 runs 10 residues.

This clonotype was seen a few times. The genes are TRBV5-4 and TRBJ2-1, with 7 bases lining up with TRBD1. The CDR3 contains 14 residues. V trimming: 5 bases; J trimming: 7 bases; junction bases outside the gene matches: 9. Germline assignment: CDR1 SGHNT and CDR2 YYREEE (reference sequence). The CDR3 here is CASSRQGDGNEQFF. In nucleotides, the CDR3 is TGTGCCAGCAGTAGGCAGGGGGACGGGAATGAGCAGTTCTTC.

This rearrangement joins TRBV4-2 to TRBJ2-3, with D possibly matching TRBD2 (5 bases). CDR1 is LGHNA, CDR2 YNFKEQ, per germline. The CDR3 has 15 residues. The ends were cut back, 5 bases at V and 4 bases at J, with 16 bases in the middle. CDR3 sequence (DNA): TGTGCCAGCAGCGCGAGGTCGGGGAGAGCAGATACGCAGTATTTT. This encodes CASSARSGRADTQYF.

In this sample, this clonotype turned up many times. The J gene is TRBJ1-1, the V gene TRBV12-3 or TRBV12-4, with 8 bases aligning to TRBD1. The V segment lost 3 bases and the J segment 1 base; nucleotides outside the gene matches: 4. The CDR3 length is 15 residues. CDR3 amino acids: CASSLRDRPNTEAFF. The CDR3 coding sequence is TGTGCCAGCAGTTTGCGGGACAGGCCGAACACTGAAGCTTTCTTT.

The chain employs TRBV7-2 and TRBJ2-1; D is ambiguous. V lost 0 bases to trimming and J lost 6 bases, with 9 bases between them. Germline V CDR1 and CDR2: SGHTA, FQGNSA. The CDR3 loop spans 14 amino acids. The CDR3 region is CASSLAGILNEQFF. The CDR3 nucleotides read TGTGCCAGCAGCTTAGCGGGCATACTCAATGAGCAGTTCTTC.

This clonotype was seen many times. This chain connects TRBV11-3 to TRBJ2-1, with a tentative D call TRBD2 (6 bases). Germline assignment: CDR1 SGHNT and CDR2 YENEEA. The CDR3 totals 15 residues. V lost 4 bases and J 6 bases, leaving 16 bases between the germline ends. The CDR3 here is CASSSLYLGGNEQFF. The CDR3 nucleotides read TGTGCCAGCAGCTCCCTTTACCTGGGGGGCAATGAGCAGTTCTTC.

This clonotype was recorded many times. The chain combines TRBV24-1 with TRBJ2-1; perhaps TRBD1 as D (5 bases). The CDR3 runs to 14 residues. Germline lookup yields CDR1 KGHDR and CDR2 SFDVKD. V dropped 4 bases and J dropped 8 bases, with 14 bases sitting between them. CDR3 DNA sequence: TGTGCCACCAGTGAATCCAGGGTTTTCGATGAGCAGTTCTTC. Amino acid sequence: CATSESRVFDEQFF.

This clonotype came up many times. The V gene is TRBV27, the J gene TRBJ2-4; 8 nucleotides align to TRBD1. Trimming removed 5 bases from V and 6 bases from J; junction bases left unmatched: 9. This CDR3 region has 15 residues. Germline CDR1 is MNHEY and CDR2 is SMNVEV (reference sequence). The CDR3 sequence is CASSKRTGHGNIQYF. CDR3 bases: TGTGCCAGCAGTAAACGGACAGGGCATGGAAACATTCAGTACTTC.

The CDR3 DNA is TGTGCCAGCAGTTTCCGGAGCTCTGGGGCCAACGTCCTGACTTTC. Translating gives CASSFRSSGANVLTF. The rearrangement uses TRBV12-3 or TRBV12-4 and TRBJ2-6; the D is unclear. Trimming shortened V by 3 bases and J by 0 bases, and 6 bases separated the two germline ends. The CDR3 is made up of 15 amino acids.

This clonotype has at least ten counts. The gene calls are TRBV5-1 and TRBJ2-2, with 7 bases identical to TRBD1. The germline V gene encodes CDR1 SGHRS and CDR2 YFSETQ. The CDR3 is 15 residues long. The V and J ends lost 0 bases and 6 bases, in that order; junction bases with no gene match: 5. CDR3 sequence reads: CASSLGDRDPGELFF. The CDR3 region has the DNA TGCGCCAGCAGCTTGGGCGACAGGGACCCCGGGGAGCTGTTTTTT. Looking up the rest from reference TRBV5-1 and TRBJ2-2 gives the full variable domain: KAGVTQTPRYLIKTRGQQVTLSCSPISGHRSVSWYQQTPGQGLQFLFEYFSETQRNKGNFPGRFSGRQFSNSRSEMNVSTLELGDSALYLCASSLGDRDPGELFFGEGSRLTVL.

The chain joins TRBV9 to TRBJ1-2; D is unclear. The CDR3 is 12 amino acids. V lost 1 base and J 9 bases, leaving 10 bases between the germline ends. From germline, CDR1 is SGDLS and CDR2 YYNGEE. Here the CDR3 DNA reads TGTGCCAGCAGCGTATTGGAAGGTCGCTACACCTTC. Amino acids: CASSVLEGRYTF.

This clonotype was counted at least ten times. The V and J genes are TRBV5-1 and TRBJ1-2; D remains unclear. The V and J ends lost 5 bases and 1 base respectively, with 18 bases between them. CDR1 SGHRS and CDR2 YFSETQ come from the germline V gene. The CDR3 sequence is 16 residues long. CDR3 bases: TGCGCCAGCAGAGCGAGGCGGTCAGTCGATAACTATGGCTACACCTTC. It codes for CASRARRSVDNYGYTF.

This clonotype was counted ten times or more. The chain combines TRBV12-3 or TRBV12-4 with TRBJ2-5; tentative D call: TRBD2 (6 bases). V dropped 5 bases and J dropped 2 bases, with 9 bases sitting between them. This CDR3 contains 13 residues. CDR3 sequence: CASSLGTQETQYF. CDR3 nucleotides: TGTGCCAGCAGTCTCGGGACTCAAGAGACCCAGTACTTC.

J is TRBJ1-2 and V is TRBV5-5, with D perhaps matching TRBD1 (5 bases). Per the germline V gene, CDR1 is SGHKS and CDR2 is YYEKEE (reference sequence). The ends were cut back, 4 bases at V and 3 bases at J, with 13 bases in the middle. The length of the CDR3 is 14 residues. The CDR3 here is CASSERGEDYGYTF. CDR3 DNA: TGTGCCAGCAGCGAAAGGGGCGAGGACTATGGCTACACCTTC.